The sequence of this T cell receptor (beta chain) was determined in a study of T cell changes during pregnancy in multiple sclerosis. Assay used: immunoSEQ multiplex PCR; TCRdb lists only in-frame clones, some missing. The repertoire holds roughly 61,000 clones, with around 94% as singletons. The receptor's source is a female donor with multiple sclerosis, enrolled in a pregnancy study. The sample consisted of CD8+ T cells from peripheral blood mononuclear cells, taken after pregnancy.

CDR3 region: CASSFGTGRYEQYF. The CDR3 DNA is TGTGCCAGTAGTTTCGGGACAGGACGCTACGAGCAGTACTTC. The V gene is TRBV19, the J gene TRBJ2-7; 8 bases line up with TRBD1. Germline V CDR1 and CDR2: LNHDA, SQIVND (reference sequence). The CDR3 runs to 14 residues. V dropped 5 bases and J dropped 3; count of bases not matched to a gene: 6.